The 16 T cell receptor beta chains given below trace back to one sample, sequenced in a study of blood T cell repertoires in COVID-19. Assay: immunoSEQ multiplex PCR; the TCRdb copy retains only in-frame clones and omits some. The sample has hundreds of thousands of clones; around nine tenths are singletons. Sample: PBMCs or T cells enriched from blood (not recorded which). All receptors derive from a woman in her forties or fifties who had recovered from COVID-19.

The chain links TRBV5-4 to TRBJ1-3, with a possible D match to TRBD1 (5 bases). CDR1 is SGHNT, CDR2 YYREEE, per germline (reference sequence). The CDR3 length is 15 residues. V lost 0 bases to trimming and J lost 4 bases, with 11 bases between them. The CDR3 coding sequence is TGTGCCAGCAGCTTGGGGCAGGGCGGCGGAAACACCATATATTTT. Translation gives CASSLGQGGGNTIYF.

The rearrangement links TRBV3-1 (or the pseudogene TRBV3-2) to TRBJ1-3; D remains unclear. Germline loops: CDR1 LGHDT, CDR2 YNNKEL (reference sequence). V gave up 7 bases and J gave up 0 bases, with 10 bases separating them. CDR3 size: 14 residues. The DNA of the CDR3 is TGTGCCAGCACTCTAGGATACTCTGGAAACACCATATATTTT. It codes for CASTLGYSGNTIYF.

V usage is TRBV27 and J usage is TRBJ2-1; D is ambiguous. Per the germline V gene, CDR1 is MNHEY and CDR2 is SMNVEV (reference sequence). V was cut by 5 bases and J by 8 bases, with 7 bases left in between. The CDR3 runs 11 residues. CDR3: CASSKRDEQFF. The CDR3 coding sequence is TGTGCCAGCAGTAAAAGAGATGAGCAGTTCTTC.

The CDR3 DNA is TGTGCCAGCAGCCATCGATTGGGGGCTAGCGGGAACAATGAGCAGTTCTTC. Translating gives CASSHRLGASGNNEQFF. The chain is built from TRBV7-9 and TRBJ2-1; TRBD2 agrees at 9 bases. The germline V gene has CDR1 SEHNR and CDR2 FQNEAQ (reference sequence). Trimming at V came to 5 bases and at J to 5 bases, leaving 13 bases not matched to a gene. The CDR3 loop spans 17 amino acids.

The chain employs TRBV5-5 and TRBJ2-7, with D tentatively TRBD1 (5 bases). Germline CDR1 is SGHKS and CDR2 is YYEKEE (reference sequence). V was shortened by 6 bases and J by 3 bases, with 16 bases between the two germline ends. CDR3 size: 14 residues. The CDR3 DNA is TGTGCCAGCACCCTACTCGACAGTGGCTACGAGCAGTACTTC. It is translated as CASTLLDSGYEQYF. The variable domain in full, completed from reference TRBV5-5 and TRBJ2-7, reads DAGVTQSPTHLIKTRGQQVTLRCSPISGHKSVSWYQQVLGQGPQFIFQYYEKEERGRGNFPDRFSARQFPNYSSELNVNALLLGDSALYLCASTLLDSGYEQYFGPGTRLTVT.

The chain employs TRBV24-1 and TRBJ2-5; the match to TRBD2 covers 12 bases. The germline CDR1 and CDR2 sequences are KGHDR and SFDVKD. Trimming cost V 2 bases and J 5 bases; bases outside gene matches: 5. The CDR3 covers 16 residues. This chain's CDR3 is CATSDSTSGSWETQYF. In DNA, the CDR3 is TGTGCCACCAGTGATTCGACTAGCGGGAGCTGGGAGACCCAGTACTTC.

The V and J genes are TRBV5-1 and TRBJ2-2; D may be TRBD1 (7 bases). This CDR3 has 14 amino acids. Between the trimmed V and J ends, which lost 3 bases and 4 bases, there was a span of 10 bases. The germline CDR1 and CDR2 sequences are SGHRS and YFSETQ. The CDR3 coding sequence is TGCGCCAGCAGCTGGAGGGGGCGCACCGGGGAGCTGTTTTTT. This gives the protein CASSWRGRTGELFF.

This clone was picked up a small number of times. V and J are TRBV19 and TRBJ2-7; unclear D gene. V lost 5 bases and J 4 bases, leaving 12 bases between the germline ends. CDR3 length: 13 residues. Per germline, CDR1 LNHDA and CDR2 SQIVND (reference sequence). This CDR3 is CASSPQKKYEQYF. The CDR3 nucleotides are TGTGCCAGTAGTCCTCAGAAGAAATACGAGCAGTACTTC.

The chain carries TRBV6-5 and TRBJ2-2, with 7 bases matching TRBD1. The CDR3 consists of 15 residues. CDR1 MNHEY and CDR2 SVGAGI come from the germline V gene. Trimming took 8 bases from V and 7 from J; bases not matched to a gene: 13. In DNA, the CDR3 is TGTGCCAGCTTCCAGGGGGTGACCTGGGGCGGGGAGCTGTTTTTT. Translated: CASFQGVTWGGELFF.

The chain has TRBV19 and TRBJ1-5; D not certain. The V end was cut by 5 bases, the J end by 7 bases, with 15 bases between. In germline, CDR1 is LNHDA, CDR2 SQIVND (reference sequence). The CDR3 has 14 residues. The CDR3 region is CASSVSKGGQPQHF. CDR3 in DNA: TGTGCCAGTAGTGTATCCAAGGGCGGGCAGCCCCAGCATTTT.

This chain uses TRBV4-1 with TRBJ1-1; no reliable D call. Trimming cost V 1 base and J 8 bases, with 17 bases left between them. The CDR3 runs to 15 residues. In germline, CDR1 is MGHRA, CDR2 YSYEKL. DNA of the CDR3: TGCGCCAGCAGCCAAGCATTAGGCCGGGTATTCGAAGCTTTCTTT. This translates into CASSQALGRVFEAFF.

The rearrangement uses TRBV11-2 and TRBJ1-1, with D tentatively TRBD1 (5 bases). Deletions cut 3 bases from V and 6 bases from J, with 8 bases between. There are 12 residues in the CDR3. Per germline, CDR1 SGHAT and CDR2 FQNNGV. In DNA form, the CDR3 reads TGTGCCAGCAGCTTGGACAAATCTGAAGCTTTCTTT. Translating gives CASSLDKSEAFF.

Written as DNA, the CDR3 is TGTGCCAGCAGTAAGAGCGGGGCCACTGAAGCTTTCTTT. Translated, it gives CASSKSGATEAFF. The chain joins TRBV7-9 to TRBJ1-1; TRBD1 might be the D (5 bases). Germline V CDR1 and CDR2: SEHNR, FQNEAQ (reference sequence). The V gene lost 6 bases and the J gene lost 4 bases, with 12 bases spanning the gap. The CDR3 contains 13 residues.

The sample holds one count of this clone. This sequence joins TRBV18 and TRBJ1-1; perhaps TRBD1 as D (6 bases). Between the trimmed V and J ends, which lost 8 bases and 8 bases, there was a span of 9 bases. The V gene's germline CDR1 is KGHSH and CDR2 LQKENI. The CDR3 contains 10 residues. DNA for the CDR3: TGTGCCAGCGGGGGACAAGAAGCTTTCTTT. Protein product: CASGGQEAFF.

The rearrangement uses TRBV28 and TRBJ1-2; 9 bases map to TRBD1. The CDR3 consists of 17 residues. Trimming cost V 2 bases and J 8 bases; bases outside gene matches: 15. Germline lookup yields CDR1 MDHEN and CDR2 SYDVKM. CDR3 sequence reads: CASSLIIWDRALRGYTF. The CDR3 region has the DNA TGTGCCAGCAGTTTAATTATCTGGGACAGGGCTTTACGGGGCTACACCTTC.

This clone was recorded only once. The genes are TRBV21-1 and TRBJ1-2; TRBD1 is the table's D call, not checked against the DNA. TRBV21-1 is marked as a pseudogene. This CDR3 is 12 amino acids long. The CDR3 spells CASSKQGRGYTF. The CDR3 bases are TGTGCCAGCAGCAAACAGGGCCGGGGCTACACCTTC.